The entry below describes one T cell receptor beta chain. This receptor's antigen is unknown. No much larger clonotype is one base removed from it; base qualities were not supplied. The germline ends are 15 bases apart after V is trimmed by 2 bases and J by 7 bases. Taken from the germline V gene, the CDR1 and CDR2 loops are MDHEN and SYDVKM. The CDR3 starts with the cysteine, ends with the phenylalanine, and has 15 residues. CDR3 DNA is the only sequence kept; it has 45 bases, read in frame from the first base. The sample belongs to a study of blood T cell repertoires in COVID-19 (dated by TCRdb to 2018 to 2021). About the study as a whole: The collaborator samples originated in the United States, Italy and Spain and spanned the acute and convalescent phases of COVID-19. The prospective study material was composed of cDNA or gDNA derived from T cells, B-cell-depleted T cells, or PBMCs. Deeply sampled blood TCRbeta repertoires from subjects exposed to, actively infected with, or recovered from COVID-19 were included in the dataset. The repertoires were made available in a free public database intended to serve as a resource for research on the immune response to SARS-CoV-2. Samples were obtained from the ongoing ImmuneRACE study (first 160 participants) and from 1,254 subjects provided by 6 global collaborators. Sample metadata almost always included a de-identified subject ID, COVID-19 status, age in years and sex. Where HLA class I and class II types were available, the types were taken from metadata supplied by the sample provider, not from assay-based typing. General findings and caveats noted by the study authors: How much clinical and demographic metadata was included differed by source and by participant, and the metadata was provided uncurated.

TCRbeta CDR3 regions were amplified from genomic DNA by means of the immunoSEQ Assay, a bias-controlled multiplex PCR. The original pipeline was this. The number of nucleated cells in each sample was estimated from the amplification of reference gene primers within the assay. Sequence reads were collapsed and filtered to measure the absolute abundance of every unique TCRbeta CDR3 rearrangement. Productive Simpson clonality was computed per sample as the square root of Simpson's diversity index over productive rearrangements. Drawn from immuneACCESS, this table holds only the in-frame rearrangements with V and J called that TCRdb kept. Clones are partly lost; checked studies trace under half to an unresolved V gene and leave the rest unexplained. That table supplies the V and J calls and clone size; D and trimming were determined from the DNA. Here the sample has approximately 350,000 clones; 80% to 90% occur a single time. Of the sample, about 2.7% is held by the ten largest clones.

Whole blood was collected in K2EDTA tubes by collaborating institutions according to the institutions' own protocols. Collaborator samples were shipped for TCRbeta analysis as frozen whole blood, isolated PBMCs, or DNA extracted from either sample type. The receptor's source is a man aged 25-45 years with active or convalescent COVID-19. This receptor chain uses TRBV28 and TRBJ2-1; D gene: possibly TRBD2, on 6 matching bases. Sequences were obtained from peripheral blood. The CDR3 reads CASSLGRRPANEQFF. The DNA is TGTGCCAGCAGTTTAGGGAGGCGTCCGGCGAATGAGCAGTTCTTC.